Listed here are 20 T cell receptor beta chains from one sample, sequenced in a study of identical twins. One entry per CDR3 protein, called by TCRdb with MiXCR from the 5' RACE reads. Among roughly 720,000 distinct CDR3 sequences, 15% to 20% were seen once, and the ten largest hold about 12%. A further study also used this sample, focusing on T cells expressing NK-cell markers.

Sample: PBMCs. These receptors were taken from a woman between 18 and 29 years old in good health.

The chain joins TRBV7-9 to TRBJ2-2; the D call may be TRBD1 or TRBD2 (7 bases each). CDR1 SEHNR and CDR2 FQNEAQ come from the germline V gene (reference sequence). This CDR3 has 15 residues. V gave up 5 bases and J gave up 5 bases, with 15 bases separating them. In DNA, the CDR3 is TGTGCCAGCAGCGCGGGGGACAGATGGACCGGGGAGCTGTTTTTT. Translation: CASSAGDRWTGELFF.

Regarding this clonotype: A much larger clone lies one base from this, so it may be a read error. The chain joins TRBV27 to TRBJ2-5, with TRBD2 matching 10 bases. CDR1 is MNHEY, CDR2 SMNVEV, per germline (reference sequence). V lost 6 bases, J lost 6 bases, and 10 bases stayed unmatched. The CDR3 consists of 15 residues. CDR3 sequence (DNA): TGTGCCAGCAGCCTAGCGGGAGCAGGTCAACAGACCCAGTACTTC. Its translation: CASSLAGAGQQTQYF.

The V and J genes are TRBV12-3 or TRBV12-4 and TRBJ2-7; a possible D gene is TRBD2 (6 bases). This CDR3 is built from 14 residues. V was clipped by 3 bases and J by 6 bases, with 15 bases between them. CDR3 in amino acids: CASSFGGEAREQYF. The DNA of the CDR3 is TGTGCCAGCAGTTTCGGGGGAGAAGCGCGCGAGCAGTACTTC.

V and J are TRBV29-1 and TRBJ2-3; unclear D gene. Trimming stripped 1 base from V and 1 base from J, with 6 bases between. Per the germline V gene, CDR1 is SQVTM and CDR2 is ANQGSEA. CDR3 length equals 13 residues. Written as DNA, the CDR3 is TGCAGCGTTGAAGTAGCCCGCACAGATACGCAGTATTTT. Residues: CSVEVARTDTQYF.

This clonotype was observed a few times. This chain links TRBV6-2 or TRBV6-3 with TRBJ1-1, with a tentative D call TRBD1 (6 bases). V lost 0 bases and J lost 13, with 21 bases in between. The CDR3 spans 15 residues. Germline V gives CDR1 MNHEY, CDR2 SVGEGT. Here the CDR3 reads CASSYSTGRKSAGFF. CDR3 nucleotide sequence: TGTGCCAGCAGTTACTCTACAGGGAGAAAGAGTGCGGGTTTCTTT.

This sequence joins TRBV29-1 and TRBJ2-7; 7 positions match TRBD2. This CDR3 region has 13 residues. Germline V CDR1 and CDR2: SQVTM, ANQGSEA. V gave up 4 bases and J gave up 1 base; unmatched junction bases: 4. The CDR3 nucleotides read TGCAGCGTTGGGGAGGGCCTTTCCTACGAGCAGTACTTC. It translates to CSVGEGLSYEQYF.

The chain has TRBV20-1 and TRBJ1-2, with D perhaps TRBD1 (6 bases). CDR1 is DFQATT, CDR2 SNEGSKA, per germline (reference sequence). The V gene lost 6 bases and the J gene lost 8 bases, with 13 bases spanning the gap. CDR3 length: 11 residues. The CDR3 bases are TGCAGTGCCACGACAGGCGTCGGCTACACCTTC. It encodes CSATTGVGYTF.

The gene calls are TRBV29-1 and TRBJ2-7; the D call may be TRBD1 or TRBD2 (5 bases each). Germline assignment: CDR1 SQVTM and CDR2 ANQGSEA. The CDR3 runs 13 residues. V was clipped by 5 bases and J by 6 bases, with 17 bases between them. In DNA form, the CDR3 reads TGCAGCGTTAGTCGGGACCGCCTCTCCGAGCAGTACTTC. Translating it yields CSVSRDRLSEQYF.

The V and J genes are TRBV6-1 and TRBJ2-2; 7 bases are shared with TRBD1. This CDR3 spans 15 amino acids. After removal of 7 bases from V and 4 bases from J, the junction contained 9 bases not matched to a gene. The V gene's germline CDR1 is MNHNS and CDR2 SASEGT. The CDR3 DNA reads TGTGCCAGCACCCAGACAGGGTTCGGCACCGGGGAGCTGTTTTTT. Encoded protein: CASTQTGFGTGELFF.

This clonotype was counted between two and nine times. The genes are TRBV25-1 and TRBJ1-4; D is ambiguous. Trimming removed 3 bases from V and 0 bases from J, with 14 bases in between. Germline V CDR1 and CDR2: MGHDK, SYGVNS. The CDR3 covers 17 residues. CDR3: CASSEGCCGATNEKLFF. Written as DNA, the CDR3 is TGTGCCAGCAGTGAGGGGTGCTGCGGTGCAACTAATGAAAAACTGTTTTTT.

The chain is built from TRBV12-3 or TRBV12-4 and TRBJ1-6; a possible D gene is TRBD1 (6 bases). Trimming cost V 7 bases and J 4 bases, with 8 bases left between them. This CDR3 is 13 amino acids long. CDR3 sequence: CASKGDYNSPLHF. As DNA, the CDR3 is TGTGCCAGCAAGGGGGATTATAATTCACCCCTCCACTTT.

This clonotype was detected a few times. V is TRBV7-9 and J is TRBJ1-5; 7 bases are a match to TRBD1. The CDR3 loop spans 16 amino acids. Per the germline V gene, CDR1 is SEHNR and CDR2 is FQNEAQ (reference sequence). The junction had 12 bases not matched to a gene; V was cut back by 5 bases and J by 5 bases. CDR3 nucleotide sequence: TGTGCCAGCAGCGGTGCGGGACAGCGGAGGGATCAGCCCCAGCATTTT. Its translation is CASSGAGQRRDQPQHF.

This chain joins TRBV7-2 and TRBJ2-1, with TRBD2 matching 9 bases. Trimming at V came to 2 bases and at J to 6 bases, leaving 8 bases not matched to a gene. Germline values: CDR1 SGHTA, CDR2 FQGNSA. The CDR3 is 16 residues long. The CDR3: CASSLSGAGGPNEQFF. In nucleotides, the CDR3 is TGTGCCAGCAGCTTATCAGGGGCGGGGGGGCCCAATGAGCAGTTCTTC.

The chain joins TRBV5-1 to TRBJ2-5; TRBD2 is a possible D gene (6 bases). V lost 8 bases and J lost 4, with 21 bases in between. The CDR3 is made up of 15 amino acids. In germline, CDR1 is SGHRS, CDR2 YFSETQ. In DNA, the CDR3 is TGCGCCAGTACGGTTTCTCTGGCGGGAAGAGAGACCCAGTACTTC. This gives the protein CASTVSLAGRETQYF.

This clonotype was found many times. In DNA, the CDR3 is TGTGCCAGCACCTCCGATGAGGGCAGACAGAAAAACATTCAGTACTTC. Protein sequence: CASTSDEGRQKNIQYF. The chain has TRBV12-3 or TRBV12-4 and TRBJ2-4; TRBD1 or TRBD2 may be the D gene (5 bases each). The CDR3 has 16 amino acids. Trimming removed 7 bases at V and 4 bases at J, with 20 bases between.

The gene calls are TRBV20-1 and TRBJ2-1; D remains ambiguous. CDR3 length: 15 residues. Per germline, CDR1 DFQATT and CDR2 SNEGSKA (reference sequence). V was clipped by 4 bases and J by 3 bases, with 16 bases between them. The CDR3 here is CSATTMTEHYNEQFF. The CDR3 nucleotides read TGCAGTGCTACCACTATGACGGAACACTACAATGAGCAGTTCTTC.

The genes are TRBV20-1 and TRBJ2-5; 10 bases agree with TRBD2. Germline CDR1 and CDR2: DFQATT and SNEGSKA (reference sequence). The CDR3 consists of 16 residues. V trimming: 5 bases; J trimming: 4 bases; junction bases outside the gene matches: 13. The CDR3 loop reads CSARPGGTSVIETQYF. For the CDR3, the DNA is TGCAGTGCTCGTCCGGGGGGGACTAGCGTAATAGAGACCCAGTACTTC.

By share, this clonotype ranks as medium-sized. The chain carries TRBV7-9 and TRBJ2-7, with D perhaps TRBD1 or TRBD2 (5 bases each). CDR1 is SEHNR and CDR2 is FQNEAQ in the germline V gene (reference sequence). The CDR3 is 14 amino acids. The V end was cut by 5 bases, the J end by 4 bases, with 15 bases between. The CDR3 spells CASSPTGRGYEQYF. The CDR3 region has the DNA TGTGCCAGCAGCCCGACGGGGCGTGGTTACGAGCAGTACTTC.

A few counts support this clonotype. CDR3 sequence reads: CASSLDGWTQYF. The CDR3 bases are TGTGCCAGCAGTTTAGACGGGTGGACCCAGTACTTC. The genes are TRBV12-3 or TRBV12-4 and TRBJ2-5; D not certain. This CDR3 has 12 residues. Trimming left V 1 base short and J 7 bases short, with 7 bases between.

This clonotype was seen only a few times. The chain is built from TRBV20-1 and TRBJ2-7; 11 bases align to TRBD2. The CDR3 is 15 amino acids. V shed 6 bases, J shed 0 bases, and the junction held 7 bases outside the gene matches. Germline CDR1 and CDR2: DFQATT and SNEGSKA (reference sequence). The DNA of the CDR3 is TGCAGTGCGCCCGGACTAGCGGGTCCCTCCTACGAGCAGTACTTC. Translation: CSAPGLAGPSYEQYF.